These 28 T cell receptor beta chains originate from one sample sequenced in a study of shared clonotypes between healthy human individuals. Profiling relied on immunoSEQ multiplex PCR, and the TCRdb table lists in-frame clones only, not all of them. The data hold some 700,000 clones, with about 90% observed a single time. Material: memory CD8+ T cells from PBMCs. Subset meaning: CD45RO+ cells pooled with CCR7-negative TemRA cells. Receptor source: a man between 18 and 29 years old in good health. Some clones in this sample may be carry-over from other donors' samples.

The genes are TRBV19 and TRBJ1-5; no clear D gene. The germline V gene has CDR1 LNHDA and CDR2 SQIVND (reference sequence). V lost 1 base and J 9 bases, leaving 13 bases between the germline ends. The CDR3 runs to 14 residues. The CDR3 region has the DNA TGTGCCAGTAGTATAGTGGCGGAGATGGGGCCCCAGCATTTT. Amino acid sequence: CASSIVAEMGPQHF.

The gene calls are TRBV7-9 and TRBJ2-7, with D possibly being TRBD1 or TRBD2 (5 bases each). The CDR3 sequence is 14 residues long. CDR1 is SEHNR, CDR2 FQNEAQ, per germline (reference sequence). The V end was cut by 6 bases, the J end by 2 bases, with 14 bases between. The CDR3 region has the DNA TGTGCCAGCAGTCCCCGGGACGACCCCTACGAGCAGTACTTC. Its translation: CASSPRDDPYEQYF.

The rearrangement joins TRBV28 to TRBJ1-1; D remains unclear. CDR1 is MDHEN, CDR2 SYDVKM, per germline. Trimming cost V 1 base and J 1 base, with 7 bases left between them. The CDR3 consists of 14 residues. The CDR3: CASSLLSGNTEAFF. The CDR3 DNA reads TGTGCCAGCAGTTTATTATCCGGGAACACTGAAGCTTTCTTT.

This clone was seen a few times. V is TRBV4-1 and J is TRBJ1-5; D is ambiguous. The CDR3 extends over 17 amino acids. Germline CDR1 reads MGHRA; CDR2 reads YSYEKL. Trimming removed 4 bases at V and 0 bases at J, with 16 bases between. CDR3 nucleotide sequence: TGCGCCAGCAGCCTCACAACTCCGGGAAGTAGCAATCAGCCCCAGCATTTT. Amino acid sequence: CASSLTTPGSSNQPQHF.

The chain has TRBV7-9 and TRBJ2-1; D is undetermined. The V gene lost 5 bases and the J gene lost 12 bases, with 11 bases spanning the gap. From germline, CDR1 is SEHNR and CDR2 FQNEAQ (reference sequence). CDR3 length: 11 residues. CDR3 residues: CASSDLLGQFF. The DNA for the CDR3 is TGTGCCAGCAGCGACCTTTTGGGGCAGTTCTTC.

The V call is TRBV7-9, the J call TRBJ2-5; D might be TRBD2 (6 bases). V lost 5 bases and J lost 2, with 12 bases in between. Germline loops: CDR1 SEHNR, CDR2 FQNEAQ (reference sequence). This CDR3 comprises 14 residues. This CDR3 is CASSPRTNQETQYF. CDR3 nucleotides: TGTGCCAGCAGCCCAAGGACTAATCAAGAGACCCAGTACTTC.

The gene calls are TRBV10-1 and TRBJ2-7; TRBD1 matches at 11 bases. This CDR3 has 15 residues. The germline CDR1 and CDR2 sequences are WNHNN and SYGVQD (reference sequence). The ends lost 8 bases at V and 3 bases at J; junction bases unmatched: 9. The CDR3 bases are TGCGCCAGCCTGAGGGGGACAGGGGGGTTCTACGAGCAGTACTTC. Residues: CASLRGTGGFYEQYF.

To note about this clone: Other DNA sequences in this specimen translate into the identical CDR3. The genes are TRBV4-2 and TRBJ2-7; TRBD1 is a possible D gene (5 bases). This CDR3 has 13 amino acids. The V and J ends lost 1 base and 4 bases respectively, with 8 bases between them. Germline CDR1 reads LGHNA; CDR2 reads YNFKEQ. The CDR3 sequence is CASSQGGSYEQYF. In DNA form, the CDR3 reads TGTGCCAGCAGCCAAGGGGGCAGTTACGAGCAGTACTTC.

The CDR3 DNA reads TGTGCCAGCAGTTTTAATAGGGTTTTAACTGAAGCTTTCTTT. It specifies CASSFNRVLTEAFF. V and J are TRBV28 and TRBJ1-1; D gene unclear. Per the germline V gene, CDR1 is MDHEN and CDR2 is SYDVKM. V lost 3 bases and J lost 5, with 13 bases in between. This CDR3 comprises 14 residues. Full variable domain (outside the CDR3, taken from reference TRBV28 and TRBJ1-1): DVKVTQSSRYLVKRTGEKVFLECVQDMDHENMFWYRQDPGLGLRLIYFSYDVKMKEKGDIPEGYSVSREKKERFSLILESASTNQTSMYLCASSFNRVLTEAFFGQGTRLTVV.

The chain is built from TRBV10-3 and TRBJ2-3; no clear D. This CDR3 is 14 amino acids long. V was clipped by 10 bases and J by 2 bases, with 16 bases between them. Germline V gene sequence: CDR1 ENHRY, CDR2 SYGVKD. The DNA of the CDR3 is TGTGCCACTAACGTGGGCGGCGCCACAGATACGCAGTATTTT. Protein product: CATNVGGATDTQYF.

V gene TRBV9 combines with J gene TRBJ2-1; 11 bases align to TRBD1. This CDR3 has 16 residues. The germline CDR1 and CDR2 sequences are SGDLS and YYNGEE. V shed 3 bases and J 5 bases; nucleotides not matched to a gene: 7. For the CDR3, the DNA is TGTGCCAGCAGCGGGTCTTGGACAGGGGGCAACAATGAGCAGTTCTTC. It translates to CASSGSWTGGNNEQFF. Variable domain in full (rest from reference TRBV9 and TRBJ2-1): DSGVTQTPKHLITATGQRVTLRCSPRSGDLSVYWYQQSLDQGLQFLIQYYNGEERAKGNILERFSAQQFPDLHSELNLSSLELGDSALYFCASSGSWTGGNNEQFFGPGTRLTVL.

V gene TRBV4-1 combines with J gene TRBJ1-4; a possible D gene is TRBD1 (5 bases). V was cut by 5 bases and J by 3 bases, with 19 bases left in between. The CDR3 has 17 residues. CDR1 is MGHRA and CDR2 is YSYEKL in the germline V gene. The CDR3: CASSVGGPLGSNEKLFF. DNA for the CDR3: TGCGCCAGCAGCGTCGGGGGACCTTTGGGATCTAATGAAAAACTGTTTTTT.

CDR3 region: CASSLGIAGVDTQYF. The CDR3 DNA reads TGTGCCAGCAGTTTAGGGATAGCGGGAGTTGATACGCAGTATTTT. The rearrangement joins TRBV28 to TRBJ2-3; 9 bases agree with TRBD2. The V segment lost 2 bases and the J segment 6 bases; nucleotides outside the gene matches: 6. Germline V gene lookup returns CDR1 MDHEN and CDR2 SYDVKM. The length of the CDR3 is 15 residues.

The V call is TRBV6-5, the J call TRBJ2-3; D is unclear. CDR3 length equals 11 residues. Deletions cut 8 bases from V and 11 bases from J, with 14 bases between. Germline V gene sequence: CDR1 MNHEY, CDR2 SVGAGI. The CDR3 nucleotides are TGTGCCAGCGGACCTCCCCAAGGGCAGTATTTT. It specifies CASGPPQGQYF.

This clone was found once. Here the CDR3 reads CASSQGETRTDTQYF. The CDR3, as DNA: TGTGCCAGCAGCCAAGGCGAAACCCGCACAGATACGCAGTATTTT. The V gene is TRBV14, the J gene TRBJ2-3; D is uncertain. The V gene's germline CDR1 is SGHDN and CDR2 FVKESK. Trimming took off 1 base at V and 1 base at J, with 9 bases between the two ends. This CDR3 has 15 residues.

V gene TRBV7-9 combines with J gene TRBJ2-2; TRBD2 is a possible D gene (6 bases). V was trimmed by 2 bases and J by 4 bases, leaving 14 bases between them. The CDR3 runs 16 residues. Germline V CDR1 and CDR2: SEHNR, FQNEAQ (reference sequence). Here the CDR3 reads CASSLIGRSGTGELFF. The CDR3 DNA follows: TGTGCCAGCAGCTTAATCGGGAGATCGGGCACCGGGGAGCTGTTTTTT.

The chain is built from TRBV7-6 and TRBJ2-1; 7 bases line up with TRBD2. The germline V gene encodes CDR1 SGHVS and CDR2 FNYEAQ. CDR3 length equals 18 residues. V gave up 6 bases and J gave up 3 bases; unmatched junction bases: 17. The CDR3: CASRRSGTELNDYNEQFF. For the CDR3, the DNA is TGTGCCAGCAGACGAAGCGGGACCGAACTTAACGACTACAATGAGCAGTTCTTC.

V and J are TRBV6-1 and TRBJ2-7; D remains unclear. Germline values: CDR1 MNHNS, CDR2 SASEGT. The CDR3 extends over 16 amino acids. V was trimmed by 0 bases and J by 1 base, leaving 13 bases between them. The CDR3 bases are TGTGCCAGCAGTGAAGCTTACTTTGGCCCGTCCTACGAGCAGTACTTC. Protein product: CASSEAYFGPSYEQYF.

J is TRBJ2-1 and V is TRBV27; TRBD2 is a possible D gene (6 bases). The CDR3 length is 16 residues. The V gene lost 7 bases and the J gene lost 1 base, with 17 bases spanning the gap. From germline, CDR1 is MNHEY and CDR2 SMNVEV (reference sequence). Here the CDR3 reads CASTVAGNPSYNEQFF. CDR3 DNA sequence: TGTGCCAGCACCGTCGCGGGAAATCCTTCCTACAATGAGCAGTTCTTC.

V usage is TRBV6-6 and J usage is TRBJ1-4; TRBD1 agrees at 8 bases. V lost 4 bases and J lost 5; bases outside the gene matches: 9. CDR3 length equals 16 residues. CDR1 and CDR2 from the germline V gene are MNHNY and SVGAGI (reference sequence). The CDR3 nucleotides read TGTGCCAGCAGTTCTCAGCAGGGGGCTTCCAATGAAAAACTGTTTTTT. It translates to CASSSQQGASNEKLFF.

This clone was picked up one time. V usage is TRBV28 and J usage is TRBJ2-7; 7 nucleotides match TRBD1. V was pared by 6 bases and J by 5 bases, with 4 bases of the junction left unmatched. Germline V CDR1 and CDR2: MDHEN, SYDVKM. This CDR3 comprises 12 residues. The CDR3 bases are TGTGCCAGCAGGGGGACAGCCAACGAGCAGTACTTC. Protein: CASRGTANEQYF. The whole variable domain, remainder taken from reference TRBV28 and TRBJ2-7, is DVKVTQSSRYLVKRTGEKVFLECVQDMDHENMFWYRQDPGLGLRLIYFSYDVKMKEKGDIPEGYSVSREKKERFSLILESASTNQTSMYLCASRGTANEQYFGPGTRLTVT.

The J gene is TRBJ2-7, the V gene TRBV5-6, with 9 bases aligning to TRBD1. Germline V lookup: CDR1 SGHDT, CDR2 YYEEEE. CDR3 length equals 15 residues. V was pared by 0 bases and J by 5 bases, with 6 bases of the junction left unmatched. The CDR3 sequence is CASSLAGTGFNEQYF. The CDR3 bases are TGTGCCAGCAGCTTGGCCGGGACAGGGTTCAACGAGCAGTACTTC.

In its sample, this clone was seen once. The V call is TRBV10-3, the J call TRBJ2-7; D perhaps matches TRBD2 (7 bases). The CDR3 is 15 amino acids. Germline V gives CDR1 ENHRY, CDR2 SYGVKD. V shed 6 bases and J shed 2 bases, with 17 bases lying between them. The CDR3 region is CAIRTGTGGTYEQYF. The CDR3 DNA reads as TGTGCCATCAGAACAGGGACGGGAGGCACCTACGAGCAGTACTTC.

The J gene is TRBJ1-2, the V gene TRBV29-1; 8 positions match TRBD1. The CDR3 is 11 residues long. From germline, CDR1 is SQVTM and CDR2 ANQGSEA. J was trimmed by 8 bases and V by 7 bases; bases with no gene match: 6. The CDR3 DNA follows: TGCAGCGCGCAGGGGGCGGAGGGCTACACCTTC. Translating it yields CSAQGAEGYTF.

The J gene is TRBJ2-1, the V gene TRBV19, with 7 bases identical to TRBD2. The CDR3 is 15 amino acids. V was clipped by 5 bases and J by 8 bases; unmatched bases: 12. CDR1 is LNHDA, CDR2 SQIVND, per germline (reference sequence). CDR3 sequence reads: CASSPTSIVSDEQFF. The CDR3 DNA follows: TGTGCCAGTAGTCCGACTAGCATTGTTTCCGATGAGCAGTTCTTC.

CDR3 sequence reads: CASRWRGVEFF. CDR3 nucleotides: TGTGCCAGCCGCTGGAGGGGAGTGGAGTTCTTC. The chain recombines TRBV27 with TRBJ2-1; D may be TRBD2 (6 bases). With 8 bases removed from V and 14 bases from J, the gap between germline ends came to 16 bases. The CDR3 loop spans 11 amino acids. Germline V gives CDR1 MNHEY, CDR2 SMNVEV (reference sequence).

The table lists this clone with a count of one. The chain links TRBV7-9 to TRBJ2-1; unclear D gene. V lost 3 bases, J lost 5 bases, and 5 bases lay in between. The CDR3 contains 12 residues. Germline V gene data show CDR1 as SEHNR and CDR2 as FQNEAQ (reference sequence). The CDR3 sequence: CASSFWDNEQFF. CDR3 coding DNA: TGTGCCAGCAGCTTCTGGGACAATGAGCAGTTCTTC.

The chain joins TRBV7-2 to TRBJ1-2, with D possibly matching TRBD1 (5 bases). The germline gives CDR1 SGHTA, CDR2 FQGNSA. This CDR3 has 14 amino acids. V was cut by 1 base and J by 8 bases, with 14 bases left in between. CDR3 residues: CASSLGLAGNGYTF. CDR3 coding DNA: TGTGCCAGCAGCTTAGGGTTGGCAGGGAACGGCTACACCTTC.